A single T cell receptor beta chain is shown here with its context. Antigen: not known. This sample was taken from a study of CD8+ T cells in alopecia areata. Study background: Treatment comprised oral tofacitinib, 5 to 10 mg twice daily, in treated patients.

Sequencing templates came from extracted RNA that was reverse transcribed into cDNA. Assay: immunoSEQ multiplex PCR; the TCRdb copy retains only in-frame clones and omits some. The sample has 200,000 or so clones, 55% to 75% seen once; the top ten hold under 7%. Treatment: oral pan-JAK inhibitor, 5-10 mg twice daily. Study conclusions and caveats: Throughout tofacitinib, many expanded lesional clones continued to persist in scalp and blood.

The V gene's germline CDR1 is SGHTA and CDR2 FQGNSA. This CDR3 spans 15 amino acids. Between the trimmed V and J ends, which lost 5 bases and 1 base, there was a span of 14 bases. The specimen comprised CD4+ T cells sorted from blood, sampled at week 24, from a patient treated with tofacitinib. This receptor was taken from a human donor with alopecia areata. The chain employs TRBV7-2 and TRBJ1-1; D is perhaps TRBD1 (5 bases). CDR3 sequence reads: CASSTKWGGNTEAFF. CDR3 nucleotides: TGTGCCAGCAGCACAAAGTGGGGGGGGAACACTGAAGCTTTCTTT.